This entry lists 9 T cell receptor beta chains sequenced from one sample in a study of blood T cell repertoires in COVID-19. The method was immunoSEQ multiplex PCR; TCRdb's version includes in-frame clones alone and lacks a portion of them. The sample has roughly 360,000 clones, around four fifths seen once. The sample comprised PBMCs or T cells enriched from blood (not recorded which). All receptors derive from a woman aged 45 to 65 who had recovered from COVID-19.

CDR3 nucleotide sequence: TGTGCCAGCAGCCCGCTGACAGGTTACGAGCAGTACTTC. Its protein product is CASSPLTGYEQYF. V and J are TRBV3-1 (or the pseudogene TRBV3-2) and TRBJ2-7; a weak D match, TRBD1 (6 bases). Germline V gene sequence: CDR1 LGHDT, CDR2 YNNKEL (reference sequence). CDR3 length: 13 amino acids. V was clipped by 4 bases and J by 4 bases, with 11 bases between them.

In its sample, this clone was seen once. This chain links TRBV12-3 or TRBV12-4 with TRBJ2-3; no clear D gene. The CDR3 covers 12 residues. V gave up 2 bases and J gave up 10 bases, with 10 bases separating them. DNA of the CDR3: TGTGCCAGCAGTTTATATGTATCTGCGCAGTATTTT. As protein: CASSLYVSAQYF.

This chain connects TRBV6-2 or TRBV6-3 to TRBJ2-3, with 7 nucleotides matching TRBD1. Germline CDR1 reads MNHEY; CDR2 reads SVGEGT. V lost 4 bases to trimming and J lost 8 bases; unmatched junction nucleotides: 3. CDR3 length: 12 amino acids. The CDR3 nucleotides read TGTGCCAGCAGTTTGGGACAGCTTACGCAGTATTTT. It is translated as CASSLGQLTQYF.

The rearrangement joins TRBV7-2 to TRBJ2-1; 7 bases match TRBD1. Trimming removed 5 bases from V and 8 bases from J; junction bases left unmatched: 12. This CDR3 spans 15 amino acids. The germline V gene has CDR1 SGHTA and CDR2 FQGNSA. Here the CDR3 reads CASSRTGETTYEQFF. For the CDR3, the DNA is TGTGCCAGCAGCCGGACAGGAGAAACAACTTATGAGCAGTTCTTC.

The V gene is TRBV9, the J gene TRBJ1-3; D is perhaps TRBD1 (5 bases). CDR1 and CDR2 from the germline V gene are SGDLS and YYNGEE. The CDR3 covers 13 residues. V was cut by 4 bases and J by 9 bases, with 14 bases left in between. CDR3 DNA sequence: TGTGCCAGCAGCCCCCCGGGGGTTGGCACCATATATTTT. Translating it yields CASSPPGVGTIYF.

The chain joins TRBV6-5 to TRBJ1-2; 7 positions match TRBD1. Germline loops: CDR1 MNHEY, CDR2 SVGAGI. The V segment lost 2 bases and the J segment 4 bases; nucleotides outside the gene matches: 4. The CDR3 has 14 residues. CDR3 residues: CASSYPRDSYGYTF. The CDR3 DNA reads TGTGCCAGCAGTTACCCCCGGGACAGCTATGGCTACACCTTC.

Here the CDR3 DNA reads TGTGCCAGCTCACTTACAGATTTTAATGAAAAACTGTTTTTT. This sequence encodes CASSLTDFNEKLFF. V is TRBV18 and J is TRBJ1-4; no clear D gene. This CDR3 is 14 amino acids long. Germline assignment: CDR1 KGHSH and CDR2 LQKENI. The V and J ends lost 4 bases and 4 bases respectively, with 10 bases between them.

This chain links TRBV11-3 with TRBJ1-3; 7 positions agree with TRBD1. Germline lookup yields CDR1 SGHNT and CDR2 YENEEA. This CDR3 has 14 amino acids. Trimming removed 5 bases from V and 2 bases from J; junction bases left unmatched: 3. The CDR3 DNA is TGTGCCAGCAGCGCCGGGACAGCTGGAAACACCATATATTTT. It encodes CASSAGTAGNTIYF.

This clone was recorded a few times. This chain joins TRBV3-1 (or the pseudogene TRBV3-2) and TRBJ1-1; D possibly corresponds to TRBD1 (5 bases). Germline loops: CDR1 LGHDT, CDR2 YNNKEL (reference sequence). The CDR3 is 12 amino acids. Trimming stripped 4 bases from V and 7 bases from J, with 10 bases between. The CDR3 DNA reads TGTGCCAGCAGCCTAGTCGGGGGTGAAGCTTTCTTT. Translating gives CASSLVGGEAFF.